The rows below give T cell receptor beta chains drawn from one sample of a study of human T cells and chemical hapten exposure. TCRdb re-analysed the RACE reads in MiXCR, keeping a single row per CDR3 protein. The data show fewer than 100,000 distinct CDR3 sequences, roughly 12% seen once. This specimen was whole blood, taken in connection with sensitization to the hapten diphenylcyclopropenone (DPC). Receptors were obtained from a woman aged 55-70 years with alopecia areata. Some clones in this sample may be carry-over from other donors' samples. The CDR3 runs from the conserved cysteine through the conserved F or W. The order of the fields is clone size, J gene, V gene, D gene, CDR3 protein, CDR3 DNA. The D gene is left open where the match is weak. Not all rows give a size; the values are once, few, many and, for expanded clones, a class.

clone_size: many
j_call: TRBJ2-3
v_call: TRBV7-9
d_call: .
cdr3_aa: CASSPRGGGTDTQYF
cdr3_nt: TGTGCCAGCTCTCCGAGGGGGGGAGGGACAGATACGCAGTATTTT

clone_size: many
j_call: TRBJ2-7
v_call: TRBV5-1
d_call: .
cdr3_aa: CASSLGNRVQAPGYEQYF
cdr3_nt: TGCGCCAGCAGCTTGGGGAACAGGGTGCAGGCTCCCGGCTACGAGCAGTACTTC

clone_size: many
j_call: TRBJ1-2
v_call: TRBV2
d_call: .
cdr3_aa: CASSDWYGYTF
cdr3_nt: TGTGCCAGCAGCGACTGGTACGGCTACACCTTC

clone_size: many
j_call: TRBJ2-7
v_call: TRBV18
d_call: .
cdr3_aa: CASSQSTRSYEQYF
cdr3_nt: TGTGCCAGCTCACAGTCCACCAGAAGCTACGAGCAGTACTTC

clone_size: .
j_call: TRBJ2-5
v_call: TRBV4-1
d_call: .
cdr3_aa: CASSQGGSTETQYF
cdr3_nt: TGCGCCAGCAGCCAGGGGGGCTCGACGGAGACCCAGTACTTC

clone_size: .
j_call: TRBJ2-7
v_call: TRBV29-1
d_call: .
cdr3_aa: CSVVWRGGYEQYF
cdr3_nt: TGCAGCGTTGTATGGCGTGGGGGGTACGAGCAGTACTTC

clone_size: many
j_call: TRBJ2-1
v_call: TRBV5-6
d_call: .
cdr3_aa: CASSLWGRVLGAEQFF
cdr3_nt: TGTGCCAGCAGCTTGTGGGGCAGGGTCCTTGGTGCCGAGCAGTTCTTC

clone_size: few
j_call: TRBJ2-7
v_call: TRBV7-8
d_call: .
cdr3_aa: CASSLAGTPYEQYF
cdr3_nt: TGTGCCAGCAGCTTAGCAGGGACACCCTACGAGCAGTACTTC

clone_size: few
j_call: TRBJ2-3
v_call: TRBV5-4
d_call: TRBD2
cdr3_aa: CASSTTTGLEVQYF
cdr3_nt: TGTGCCAGCAGCACCACGACGGGACTAGAGGTGCAGTATTTT

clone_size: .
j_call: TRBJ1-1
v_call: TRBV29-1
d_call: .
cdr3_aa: CSGGQGTGTAFF
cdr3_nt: TGCAGCGGGGGGCAAGGTACAGGGACGGCTTTCTTT

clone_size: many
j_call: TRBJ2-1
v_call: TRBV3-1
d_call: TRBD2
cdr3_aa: CASSQATSGYNEQFF
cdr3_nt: TGTGCCAGCAGCCAAGCTACTAGCGGATACAATGAGCAGTTCTTC

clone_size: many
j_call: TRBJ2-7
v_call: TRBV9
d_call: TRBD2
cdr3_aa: CASSGAGEYEQYF
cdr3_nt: TGTGCCAGCAGTGGGGCGGGGGAATACGAGCAGTACTTC

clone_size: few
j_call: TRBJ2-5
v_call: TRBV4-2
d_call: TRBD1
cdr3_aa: CASSQDPPPGGIRETQYF
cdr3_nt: TGTGCCAGCAGCCAAGATCCCCCCCCAGGGGGAATACGGGAGACCCAGTACTTC